These 17 T cell receptor beta chains originate from one sample sequenced in a study of graft-versus-host responses after intestinal transplantation. The antigens these receptors bind are not known. Profiling relied on immunoSEQ multiplex PCR, and the TCRdb table lists in-frame clones only, not all of them. The data show some 35,000 clones, with approximately 95% seen just once and about 0.22% held by the top ten. The sequencing here drew on unstimulated CD4+ T cells sorted from spleen or lymph node cells, taken before transplant. Receptor source: a human donor who was the organ donor for an intestinal transplant.

This clone occurred once. The CDR3 coding sequence is TGTGCCAGCAGTTACGCGACGGCGTCTGAAAAACTGTTTTTT. Its translation: CASSYATASEKLFF. The genes are TRBV6-5 and TRBJ1-4; the D is unclear. With 2 bases removed from V and 7 bases from J, the gap between germline ends came to 11 bases. The germline V gene encodes CDR1 MNHEY and CDR2 SVGAGI. This CDR3 spans 14 amino acids.

V is TRBV7-2 and J is TRBJ2-3; possibly TRBD1 or TRBD2 for D (5 bases each). Germline CDR1 and CDR2: SGHTA and FQGNSA. The V end lost 0 bases, the J end lost 1 base, and 11 bases lay between the germline ends. The CDR3 length is 16 residues. The CDR3 region has the DNA TGTGCCAGCAGCTTAGCGCGGTTGGGGGGCACAGATACGCAGTATTTT. As protein: CASSLARLGGTDTQYF.

Only one count was recorded for this clone. This chain links TRBV9 with TRBJ2-1, with D possibly TRBD2 on 6 matching bases. The V gene's germline CDR1 is SGDLS and CDR2 YYNGEE. Trimming shortened V by 4 bases and J by 0 bases, and 8 bases separated the two germline ends. The CDR3 runs to 14 residues. The CDR3 nucleotides read TGTGCCAGCAGCATGACTAGCTCCTACAATGAGCAGTTCTTC. Translating it yields CASSMTSSYNEQFF.

This clone was seen more than once but under ten times. The chain has TRBV6-6 and TRBJ1-3; D remains unclear. The germline CDR1 and CDR2 sequences are MNHNY and SVGAGI (reference sequence). V lost 8 bases to trimming and J lost 0 bases, with 8 bases between them. This CDR3 has 13 amino acids. The CDR3 is CASVLDSGNTIYF. CDR3 sequence (DNA): TGTGCCAGCGTTTTAGACTCTGGAAACACCATATATTTT.

The chain links TRBV4-3 to TRBJ1-2; 8 nucleotides match TRBD1. The germline CDR1 and CDR2 sequences are LGHNA and YSLEER. The CDR3 is 15 amino acids. The J segment lost 4 bases and the V segment lost 0 bases, leaving 4 bases of the junction unmatched. DNA of the CDR3: TGCGCCAGCAGCCAAGATCCCCAGGGGGCCTATGGCTACACCTTC. Protein: CASSQDPQGAYGYTF.

The rearrangement joins TRBV30 to TRBJ1-1; D gene uncertain. The CDR3 covers 11 residues. Trimming pared 6 bases from V and 6 bases from J, leaving 11 bases between. The V gene's germline CDR1 is GTSNPN and CDR2 SVGIG (reference sequence). Written as DNA, the CDR3 is TGTGCCTGTTCCCGTGGTGCTGAAGCTTTCTTT. Its translation is CACSRGAEAFF.

This clone was detected only once. V usage is TRBV9 and J usage is TRBJ2-3; TRBD2 might be the D (6 bases). Germline V gives CDR1 SGDLS, CDR2 YYNGEE. V was clipped by 4 bases and J by 7 bases, with 10 bases between them. The CDR3 is 12 amino acids. CDR3: CASSSAGHTQYF. CDR3 sequence (DNA): TGTGCCAGCAGCTCAGCGGGTCATACGCAGTATTTT.

This chain links TRBV30 with TRBJ1-5; a weak D match, TRBD1 (6 bases). CDR1 is GTSNPN and CDR2 is SVGIG in the germline V gene (reference sequence). Trimming left V 2 bases short and J 2 bases short, with 7 bases between. This CDR3 spans 13 amino acids. The CDR3, as DNA: TGTGCCTGGAGTAGACAGGGCAATCAGCCCCAGCATTTT. Translated: CAWSRQGNQPQHF.

CDR3 residues: CASSPRPGANTEAFF. In DNA form, the CDR3 reads TGTGCCAGCAGCCCACGTCCGGGAGCGAACACTGAAGCTTTCTTT. This chain joins TRBV9 and TRBJ1-1; no definite D call. Germline lookup yields CDR1 SGDLS and CDR2 YYNGEE. V was shortened by 4 bases and J by 1 base, with 14 bases between the two germline ends. The CDR3 has 15 amino acids. The full variable domain, rest sourced from reference TRBV9 and TRBJ1-1, is DSGVTQTPKHLITATGQRVTLRCSPRSGDLSVYWYQQSLDQGLQFLIQYYNGEERAKGNILERFSAQQFPDLHSELNLSSLELGDSALYFCASSPRPGANTEAFFGQGTRLTVV.

The CDR3 is CASSGDRGNQPQHF. DNA of the CDR3: TGTGCCAGCAGTGGAGACAGGGGCAATCAGCCCCAGCATTTT. The V call is TRBV2, the J call TRBJ1-5; 7 nucleotides match TRBD1. Germline-derived CDR1 and CDR2 are SNHLY and FYNNEI. This CDR3 has 14 amino acids. J lost 2 bases, V lost 4 bases, and 2 bases had no gene match. Variable domain in full (rest from reference TRBV2 and TRBJ1-5): EPEVTQTPSHQVTQMGQEVILRCVPISNHLYFYWYRQILGQKVEFLVSFYNNEISEKSEIFDDQFSVERPDGSNFTLKIRSTKLEDSAMYFCASSGDRGNQPQHFGDGTRLSIL.

Note on this clone: Different DNA sequences within this sample yield the same CDR3. The chain recombines TRBV9 with TRBJ1-1, with a tentative D call TRBD1 (5 bases). Germline V gene data show CDR1 as SGDLS and CDR2 as YYNGEE. With 0 bases removed from V and 5 bases from J, the gap between germline ends came to 11 bases. This CDR3 is 14 amino acids long. CDR3 sequence (DNA): TGTGCCAGCAGCGTAGTTGGGGGGGGTACTGAAGCTTTCTTT. It codes for CASSVVGGGTEAFF.

The rearrangement joins TRBV10-3 to TRBJ1-2; TRBD1 matches at 10 bases. This CDR3 comprises 13 residues. The junction had 2 bases not matched to a gene; V was cut back by 8 bases and J by 2 bases. CDR1 and CDR2 (germline): ENHRY, SYGVKD. The CDR3 DNA sequence: TGTGCCATCGGGGGACAGGGGAACTATGGCTACACCTTC. Its translation is CAIGGQGNYGYTF.

V and J are TRBV9 and TRBJ2-3, with D possibly being TRBD2 (6 bases). V was clipped by 4 bases and J by 2 bases, with 11 bases between them. CDR3 length: 14 amino acids. Per the germline V gene, CDR1 is SGDLS and CDR2 is YYNGEE. CDR3 residues: CASSPGVYTDTQYF. Written as DNA, the CDR3 is TGTGCCAGCAGCCCGGGGGTATACACAGATACGCAGTATTTT.

This clone was recorded only once. The chain is built from TRBV19 and TRBJ1-3; unclear D gene. Between the trimmed V and J ends, which lost 4 bases and 2 bases, there was a span of 12 bases. CDR1 is LNHDA and CDR2 is SQIVND in the germline V gene (reference sequence). This CDR3 spans 15 amino acids. The CDR3 nucleotides are TGTGCCAGTAGTACACGACCAGGCACTGGAAACACCATATATTTT. This gives the protein CASSTRPGTGNTIYF.

V usage is TRBV18 and J usage is TRBJ1-4; tentative D call: TRBD1 (6 bases). V lost 2 bases to trimming and J lost 2 bases, with 9 bases between them. Germline-derived CDR1 and CDR2 are KGHSH and LQKENI. This CDR3 contains 15 residues. CDR3 bases: TGTGCCAGCTCACCAAGCACAGGGACTAATGAAAAACTGTTTTTT. It is translated as CASSPSTGTNEKLFF.

The chain links TRBV5-1 to TRBJ1-2; D not certain. This CDR3 spans 15 amino acids. The V gene's germline CDR1 is SGHRS and CDR2 YFSETQ. V lost 2 bases and J lost 5, with 16 bases in between. The CDR3 here is CASSFDEPKPYGYTF. CDR3 nucleotide sequence: TGCGCCAGCAGCTTTGACGAGCCGAAGCCTTATGGCTACACCTTC.

Note on this clone: The same CDR3 can be traced to other DNA sequences in this sample. This chain connects TRBV10-3 to TRBJ1-2; D remains ambiguous. The CDR3 has 14 residues. CDR1 and CDR2 (germline): ENHRY, SYGVKD. V lost 4 bases and J lost 2, with 11 bases in between. The DNA for the CDR3 is TGTGCCATCAGTGTAGACGGATACAACTATGGCTACACCTTC. Its protein product is CAISVDGYNYGYTF.